These 14 T cell receptor beta chains originate from one sample sequenced in a study of cytomegalovirus exposure and HLA in healthy donors. 60 Vbeta and 13 Jbeta primers were used in PCR. Sequenced by immunoSEQ multiplex PCR; TCRdb stores in-frame clones only, minus some. The table has around 140,000 clones, approximately 88% seen once. The sequencing input was PBMCs. These receptor sequences come from a woman aged 40 to 49 in good health and CMV-seronegative.

The chain couples TRBV7-8 to TRBJ2-3; TRBD1 agrees at 7 bases. V lost 1 base and J lost 1; bases outside the gene matches: 20. This CDR3 region has 21 residues. Germline CDR1 and CDR2: SGHVS and FQNEAQ. CDR3 sequence: CASSLDPFYPGQVGGTDTQYF. Here the CDR3 DNA reads TGTGCCAGCAGCTTAGACCCATTTTACCCAGGACAGGTCGGTGGCACAGATACGCAGTATTTT.

The chain uses TRBV7-6 and TRBJ2-7; 10 bases line up with TRBD2. Trimming cost V 5 bases and J 0 bases; bases outside gene matches: 7. The CDR3 is 16 amino acids. Germline lookup yields CDR1 SGHVS and CDR2 FNYEAQ. CDR3 in DNA: TGTGCCAGCAGCCTACTAGCGGGACCGAGCTCCTACGAGCAGTACTTC. It encodes CASSLLAGPSSYEQYF.

This clone was recorded only once. The rearrangement uses TRBV5-1 and TRBJ2-1, with 11 nucleotides matching TRBD2. The CDR3 extends over 16 amino acids. J was trimmed by 7 bases and V by 4 bases; bases with no gene match: 10. Per the germline V gene, CDR1 is SGHRS and CDR2 is YFSETQ. The CDR3 DNA reads as TGCGCCAGCAGCCAGGATAATAGCGGGAGGGGGAATGAGCAGTTCTTC. Amino acid sequence: CASSQDNSGRGNEQFF.

This chain links TRBV21-1 with TRBJ2-5; the D call TRBD2 from the table was never checked on the DNA. TRBV21-1 corresponds to a pseudogene. This CDR3 has 14 residues. The CDR3 spells CASRIRSSGETQYF. Here the CDR3 DNA reads TGTGCCAGCAGAATCAGGTCCAGCGGAGAGACCCAGTACTTC.

The chain couples TRBV4-3 to TRBJ2-1, with TRBD2 as a possible D gene (6 bases). Germline V CDR1 and CDR2: LGHNA, YSLEER. Trimming stripped 0 bases from V and 7 bases from J, with 10 bases between. This CDR3 comprises 14 residues. CDR3 in amino acids: CASSQDSGGNEQFF. CDR3 DNA: TGCGCCAGCAGCCAAGATAGTGGGGGGAATGAGCAGTTCTTC.

The rearrangement uses TRBV5-4 and TRBJ2-3, with TRBD2 matching 12 bases. The CDR3 covers 16 residues. The junction had 3 bases not matched to a gene; V was cut back by 2 bases and J by 2 bases. Germline-derived CDR1 and CDR2 are SGHNT and YYREEE (reference sequence). CDR3 region: CASSFGLAGSTDTQYF. In nucleotides, the CDR3 is TGTGCCAGCAGCTTCGGACTAGCGGGGTCCACAGATACGCAGTATTTT.

This sequence joins TRBV18 and TRBJ1-1; D ambiguous. CDR3 length: 14 residues. Trimming pared 6 bases from V and 6 bases from J, leaving 17 bases between. Looked up from germline, CDR1 is KGHSH and CDR2 is LQKENI. CDR3: CASSLDSKAPEAFF. CDR3 sequence (DNA): TGTGCCAGCTCGCTGGACTCGAAGGCTCCTGAAGCTTTCTTT.

This rearrangement joins TRBV7-6 to TRBJ2-5; 8 bases map to TRBD1. V trimming: 2 bases; J trimming: 2 bases; junction bases outside the gene matches: 7. This CDR3 spans 16 amino acids. Per the germline V gene, CDR1 is SGHVS and CDR2 is FNYEAQ. The DNA for the CDR3 is TGTGCCAGCAGCTTATTAGGACAGGGCCGGCAAGAGACCCAGTACTTC. The encoded protein is CASSLLGQGRQETQYF.

The chain joins TRBV5-1 to TRBJ1-4, with 7 bases fitting TRBD1. The germline V gene encodes CDR1 SGHRS and CDR2 YFSETQ. The J segment lost 11 bases and the V segment lost 4 bases, leaving 14 bases of the junction unmatched. CDR3 length: 15 amino acids. The DNA of the CDR3 is TGCGCCAGCAGCGTTTGGGGACAGTCGGTGGATAAACTGTTTTTT. It translates to CASSVWGQSVDKLFF.

The chain carries TRBV13 and TRBJ2-1; 9 nucleotides agree with TRBD2. Germline CDR1 PRHDT, CDR2 FYEKMQ (reference sequence). V trimming: 2 bases; J trimming: 10 bases; junction bases outside the gene matches: 12. The CDR3 has 16 residues. The chain's CDR3 is CASSLWRGGPWGEQFF. The CDR3 DNA sequence: TGTGCCAGCAGCTTATGGCGGGGGGGGCCTTGGGGGGAGCAGTTCTTC.

This clone was detected only once. The J gene is TRBJ1-1, the V gene TRBV4-1; the D gene is possibly TRBD1 (6 bases). Germline lookup yields CDR1 MGHRA and CDR2 YSYEKL. This CDR3 comprises 19 residues. Trimming took 1 base from V and 1 from J, leaving 22 bases between them. The CDR3 region is CASSQVAHHNRAANTEAFF. CDR3 sequence (DNA): TGCGCCAGCAGCCAAGTTGCCCACCACAACAGGGCTGCGAACACTGAAGCTTTCTTT.

About this clone itself: The sample carries other DNA sequences with the same CDR3. The V gene is TRBV6-5, the J gene TRBJ1-4; unclear D gene. V was cut by 2 bases and J by 5 bases, with 9 bases left in between. CDR1 and CDR2 from the germline V gene are MNHEY and SVGAGI. The CDR3 totals 14 residues. The CDR3 DNA sequence: TGTGCCAGCAGTTACGGAGGGTCCAATGAAAAACTGTTTTTT. This translates into CASSYGGSNEKLFF.

This chain uses TRBV4-1 with TRBJ2-7; D perhaps matches TRBD2 (5 bases). Per germline, CDR1 MGHRA and CDR2 YSYEKL. V shed 1 base and J shed 2 bases, with 12 bases lying between them. The CDR3 contains 15 residues. The CDR3 protein is CASSQVLDSAYEQYF. The CDR3 nucleotides are TGCGCCAGCAGCCAAGTTTTGGACTCGGCCTACGAGCAGTACTTC.

This clone was seen only once. V is TRBV29-1 and J is TRBJ1-2; tentatively, D is TRBD1 (6 bases). The length of the CDR3 is 13 residues. V lost 7 bases and J 0 bases, leaving 12 bases between the germline ends. CDR1 is SQVTM and CDR2 is ANQGSEA in the germline V gene. In DNA form, the CDR3 reads TGCAGCGCCGACAGGACCTCTAACTATGGCTACACCTTC. Translation gives CSADRTSNYGYTF.